The 27 T cell receptor beta chains listed next were all sequenced from one sample in a study of T cells in Graves' hyperthyroidism and ophthalmopathy. TCR beta CDR3 region amplification was performed from RNA transcripts. The TCR CDR3 first-round RT-PCR relied on the HTBI primer set. TCRdb itself ran the multiplex PCR reads through MiXCR, one entry per CDR3 protein. This table holds approximately 740,000 distinct CDR3 sequences, 13% to 15% found once. Sequenced input: blood. These receptors were obtained from a woman between 18 and 30 years old with Graves' hyperthyroidism.

This clonotype occurred many times. This chain uses TRBV2 with TRBJ2-7, with 11 bases lining up with TRBD2. V lost 6 bases and J lost 7; bases outside the gene matches: 11. This CDR3 has 15 amino acids. Germline-derived CDR1 and CDR2 are SNHLY and FYNNEI. The CDR3 sequence: CASRVGTSGLWEQYF. The CDR3 DNA reads as TGTGCCAGCAGAGTCGGGACTAGCGGCCTTTGGGAGCAGTACTTC.

This clonotype has a handful of counts. This rearrangement joins TRBV7-2 to TRBJ1-2; D remains ambiguous. The V gene's germline CDR1 is SGHTA and CDR2 FQGNSA. This CDR3 region has 15 residues. The V end was cut by 3 bases, the J end by 8 bases, with 19 bases between. CDR3 loop: CASSFGRAGRGGYTF. The CDR3 DNA reads TGTGCCAGCAGCTTTGGGCGAGCAGGTAGAGGCGGCTACACCTTC.

As DNA, the CDR3 is TGTGCCAGCAGTGAAGGACTAGCCTATGAGCAGTTCTTC. Amino acid sequence: CASSEGLAYEQFF. The chain is built from TRBV6-1 and TRBJ2-1, with 7 bases aligning to TRBD2. The CDR3 is 13 amino acids. Trimming cost V 1 base and J 8 bases; bases outside gene matches: 2. Germline V lookup: CDR1 MNHNS, CDR2 SASEGT.

This clonotype was detected ten times or more. The rearrangement links TRBV27 to TRBJ2-4; the D is unclear. V was trimmed by 6 bases and J by 0 bases, leaving 12 bases between them. The CDR3 runs to 15 residues. From germline, CDR1 is MNHEY and CDR2 SMNVEV (reference sequence). CDR3 sequence reads: CASSPGRLAKNIQYF. The CDR3 DNA is TGTGCCAGCAGCCCCGGACGACTAGCCAAAAACATTCAGTACTTC.

Comments on this clonotype: A read error may explain this, as a much larger clone is one base away. The chain joins TRBV6-2 or TRBV6-3 to TRBJ2-7; 7 bases align to TRBD2. This CDR3 spans 15 amino acids. Unmatched junction bases numbered 15, after V lost 9 bases and J lost 4 bases. CDR1 is MNHEY, CDR2 SVGEGT, per germline. CDR3 sequence: CASTLTGGSGYEQYF. CDR3 sequence (DNA): TGTGCCAGTACCCTTACTGGCGGGAGTGGGTACGAGCAGTACTTC.

The CDR3 nucleotides read TGTGCCAGCAGCTTGTTGGGACAGGTGAACACCGGGGAGCTGTTTTTT. This codes for CASSLLGQVNTGELFF. This sequence joins TRBV5-4 and TRBJ2-2; 8 positions agree with TRBD1. Per the germline V gene, CDR1 is SGHNT and CDR2 is YYREEE (reference sequence). The V and J ends lost 1 base and 1 base, in that order; junction bases with no gene match: 3. The CDR3 has 16 amino acids.

The chain has TRBV29-1 and TRBJ2-7; D is perhaps TRBD1 or TRBD2 (5 bases each). The CDR3 covers 15 residues. Deletions cut 2 bases from V and 7 bases from J, with 21 bases between. Germline values: CDR1 SQVTM, CDR2 ANQGSEA. CDR3 loop: CSVENSPGTPGEQYF. In DNA form, the CDR3 reads TGCAGCGTTGAAAATTCTCCCGGGACCCCGGGAGAGCAGTACTTC.

The chain couples TRBV19 to TRBJ2-7; TRBD1 matches at 9 bases. Germline CDR1 and CDR2: LNHDA and SQIVND (reference sequence). CDR3 length: 17 amino acids. Germline trimming cut 4 bases from V and 0 bases from J; bases unmatched to any gene: 10. The CDR3 DNA sequence: TGTGCCAGTAGTACCAGAACAGGGGGCCGAAGCTCCTACGAGCAGTACTTC. Translation gives CASSTRTGGRSSYEQYF.

Many counts were recorded for this clonotype. The V and J genes are TRBV6-6 and TRBJ2-1, with 7 bases fitting TRBD2. J was trimmed by 3 bases and V by 0 bases; bases with no gene match: 5. This CDR3 region has 16 residues. Germline assignment: CDR1 MNHNY and CDR2 SVGAGI (reference sequence). For the CDR3, the DNA is TGTGCCAGCAGTTACTCGCAACTAGCGAACTACAATGAGCAGTTCTTC. As protein: CASSYSQLANYNEQFF.

This clonotype was detected only once. The genes are TRBV7-9 and TRBJ2-2; 16 bases align to TRBD2. J was trimmed by 4 bases and V by 4 bases; bases with no gene match: 9. This CDR3 has 19 residues. Germline-derived CDR1 and CDR2 are SEHNR and FQNEAQ (reference sequence). CDR3 coding DNA: TGTGCCAGCAGCTCCAAGGGACTAGCGGGAGGGCTAAGCACCGGGGAGCTGTTTTTT. Residues: CASSSKGLAGGLSTGELFF.

The V gene is TRBV15, the J gene TRBJ1-1; D uncertain. The CDR3 is 13 amino acids. V was clipped by 8 bases and J by 1 base, with 11 bases between them. Germline CDR1 and CDR2: LNHNV and YYDKDF (reference sequence). CDR3 DNA sequence: TGTGCCACCTCCGCCTCGCGGAACACTGAAGCTTTCTTT. It codes for CATSASRNTEAFF.

This clonotype was counted a few times. The CDR3 loop is CASNYREGANEQFF. The CDR3 region has the DNA TGTGCCAGTAATTACAGGGAGGGAGCGAATGAGCAGTTCTTC. This chain uses TRBV19 with TRBJ2-1, with D possibly being TRBD2 (7 bases). V was trimmed by 7 bases and J by 7 bases, leaving 17 bases between them. The CDR3 consists of 14 residues. Per germline, CDR1 LNHDA and CDR2 SQIVND (reference sequence).

J is TRBJ2-2 and V is TRBV4-1; 10 bases are a match to TRBD2. V lost 2 bases and J lost 0; bases outside the gene matches: 12. The germline CDR1 and CDR2 sequences are MGHRA and YSYEKL. This CDR3 has 20 residues. CDR3 sequence: CASSQRRAGGPSSNTGELFF. The CDR3, as DNA: TGCGCCAGCAGCCAAAGAAGAGCGGGAGGGCCTAGTTCGAACACCGGGGAGCTGTTTTTT.

The table lists this clonotype with many counts. The chain couples TRBV20-1 to TRBJ2-7; 11 bases are shared with TRBD2. With 5 bases clipped from V and 1 base from J, the junction kept 10 bases outside the gene matches. The CDR3 is 16 amino acids. Germline V gene lookup returns CDR1 DFQATT and CDR2 SNEGSKA (reference sequence). The CDR3 DNA sequence: TGCAGTGCTCCCAACTTTGCTAGCGGGGGGTCCTACGAGCAGTACTTC. Translated, it gives CSAPNFASGGSYEQYF.

In this sample, this clonotype turned up many times. The chain links TRBV7-3 to TRBJ2-1; 7 nucleotides line up with TRBD2. This CDR3 has 16 residues. From germline, CDR1 is SGHTA and CDR2 FQGTGA. V gave up 1 base and J gave up 7 bases; unmatched junction bases: 10. In nucleotides, the CDR3 is TGTGCCAGCAGCTTAAGTAGTTTGCGGGGGAGAAATGAGCAGTTCTTC. As protein: CASSLSSLRGRNEQFF. The complete variable domain, with remaining parts taken from reference TRBV7-3 and TRBJ2-1, reads GAGVSQTPSNKVTEKGKYVELRCDPISGHTALYWYRQSLGQGPEFLIYFQGTGAADDSGLPNDRFFAVRPEGSVSTLKIQRTERGDSAVYLCASSLSSLRGRNEQFFGPGTRLTVL.

This clonotype was seen repeatedly, ten times or more. This sequence joins TRBV11-3 and TRBJ2-5, with TRBD1 matching 9 bases. This CDR3 spans 15 amino acids. The germline V gene encodes CDR1 SGHNT and CDR2 YENEEA. V was clipped by 3 bases and J by 1 base; unmatched bases: 3. The CDR3 here is CASSLSTGGQETQYF. The CDR3 DNA is TGTGCCAGCAGCTTGTCGACAGGGGGCCAAGAGACCCAGTACTTC.

This clonotype was seen repeatedly, ten times or more. This chain joins TRBV10-2 and TRBJ2-7, with 9 positions matching TRBD2. The CDR3 contains 15 residues. Germline trimming cut 2 bases from V and 2 bases from J; bases unmatched to any gene: 4. Per germline, CDR1 WSHSY and CDR2 SAAADI. The CDR3 nucleotides read TGCGCCAGCAGTGAGGAGGGACTAGCTCCCTACGAGCAGTACTTC. It is translated as CASSEEGLAPYEQYF.

This clonotype was seen ten or more times. V gene TRBV11-2 combines with J gene TRBJ2-5; D remains ambiguous. Germline V gene lookup returns CDR1 SGHAT and CDR2 FQNNGV. This CDR3 has 17 residues. V dropped 6 bases and J dropped 5 bases, with 25 bases sitting between them. CDR3 sequence: CASRFDGFLLGRETQYF. The CDR3 DNA follows: TGTGCCAGCAGGTTCGACGGATTCCTCTTGGGCCGGGAGACCCAGTACTTC.

This clonotype appeared a few times. The chain combines TRBV7-9 with TRBJ2-7; no reliable D call. The V gene lost 6 bases and the J gene lost 3 bases, with 21 bases spanning the gap. Germline V gene lookup returns CDR1 SEHNR and CDR2 FQNEAQ (reference sequence). The CDR3 consists of 16 residues. CDR3 region: CASSKSTPGVGYEQYF. The CDR3 nucleotides are TGTGCCAGCAGTAAATCAACTCCAGGAGTGGGCTACGAGCAGTACTTC.

This clonotype was counted between two and nine times. The chain has TRBV7-9 and TRBJ2-2; no definite D call. The germline gives CDR1 SEHNR, CDR2 FQNEAQ (reference sequence). The V and J ends lost 0 bases and 4 bases respectively, with 6 bases between them. The CDR3 runs to 14 residues. The CDR3 sequence: CASSLAAATGELFF. Here the CDR3 DNA reads TGTGCCAGCAGCTTAGCGGCTGCCACCGGGGAGCTGTTTTTT.

This clonotype was found many times. The V and J genes are TRBV7-9 and TRBJ2-3; D perhaps matches TRBD2 (6 bases). The CDR3 has 14 residues. CDR1 is SEHNR, CDR2 FQNEAQ, per germline (reference sequence). V was clipped by 0 bases and J by 6 bases, with 10 bases between them. The CDR3 reads CASSLATSGDTQYF. DNA of the CDR3: TGTGCCAGCAGCTTAGCGACTAGTGGTGATACGCAGTATTTT.

This clonotype was found many times. The V call is TRBV28, the J call TRBJ2-3; D is undetermined. The CDR3 extends over 15 amino acids. V dropped 5 bases and J dropped 1 base, with 13 bases sitting between them. The germline CDR1 and CDR2 sequences are MDHEN and SYDVKM. CDR3 in amino acids: CASSPTQPGTDTQYF. In DNA, the CDR3 is TGTGCCAGCAGTCCGACACAGCCGGGCACAGATACGCAGTATTTT. Using reference TRBV28 and TRBJ2-3 for the parts outside the CDR3, the full variable domain is DVKVTQSSRYLVKRTGEKVFLECVQDMDHENMFWYRQDPGLGLRLIYFSYDVKMKEKGDIPEGYSVSREKKERFSLILESASTNQTSMYLCASSPTQPGTDTQYFGPGTRLTVL.

A few counts support this clonotype. The CDR3 DNA is TGTGCCAGCAGCCCCGGAGGGGGGATCAAAAACATTCAGTACTTC. It is translated as CASSPGGGIKNIQYF. The V and J genes are TRBV27 and TRBJ2-4, with D possibly called TRBD1 or TRBD2 (6 bases each). Germline V gives CDR1 MNHEY, CDR2 SMNVEV (reference sequence). The V end was cut by 6 bases, the J end by 3 bases, with 15 bases between. The CDR3 consists of 15 residues.

This clonotype has just a few counts. In DNA form, the CDR3 reads TGTGCCAGCAGCTCATTCACAGGGGGGGACATCCACACCTTC. It codes for CASSSFTGGDIHTF. The V call is TRBV5-4, the J call TRBJ1-2; 8 nucleotides align to TRBD1. The V gene end was trimmed by 3 bases and the J gene end by 12 bases; junction bases not matched to a gene: 13. The CDR3 spans 14 residues. In germline, CDR1 is SGHNT, CDR2 YYREEE (reference sequence).

This clonotype was seen many times. This chain joins TRBV4-1 and TRBJ1-1; D remains unclear. Germline loops: CDR1 MGHRA, CDR2 YSYEKL. V dropped 4 bases and J dropped 1 base, with 10 bases sitting between them. The CDR3 has 14 amino acids. The CDR3 here is CASSLEWPNTEAFF. The DNA for the CDR3 is TGCGCCAGCAGCCTGGAGTGGCCGAACACTGAAGCTTTCTTT.

This clonotype was observed many times. The CDR3 loop reads CASSMRGFTYNEQFF. The DNA of the CDR3 is TGTGCCAGCAGCATGAGGGGATTTACCTACAATGAGCAGTTCTTC. This sequence joins TRBV6-2 or TRBV6-3 and TRBJ2-1, with D perhaps being TRBD1 or TRBD2 (5 bases each). This CDR3 is 15 amino acids long. Per germline, CDR1 MNHEY and CDR2 SVGEGT. The ends were cut back, 6 bases at V and 2 bases at J, with 14 bases in the middle.

The sample holds many counts of this clonotype. The rearrangement links TRBV30 to TRBJ2-3; no clear D gene. This CDR3 region has 14 residues. From germline, CDR1 is GTSNPN and CDR2 SVGIG (reference sequence). Between the trimmed V and J ends, which lost 4 bases and 0 bases, there was a span of 11 bases. CDR3: CAWTSWTSTDTQYF. Written as DNA, the CDR3 is TGTGCCTGGACCTCCTGGACCAGCACAGATACGCAGTATTTT.